Sequencing of this T cell receptor beta chain was carried out in a study of blood T cell repertoires in COVID-19. As for the study in general: The United States, Italy and Spain were the sources of the acute and convalescent COVID-19 samples. T cells, B-cell-depleted T cells, or PBMCs provided the cDNA or gDNA that served as material.

Source study methods: For nucleated cells, counts were estimated from reference gene primer amplification. Libraries were prepared by immunoSEQ multiplex PCR; TCRdb keeps only in-frame clonotypes and omits some of them. Clone size and the V and J calls come from that table; the DNA yielded D and trimming. The repertoire holds 210,000 or so clones, with around 81% as singletons. Germline assignment: CDR1 SQVTM and CDR2 ANQGSEA. This CDR3 is 13 amino acids long. V lost 2 bases and J 6 bases, leaving 14 bases between the germline ends. The V call is TRBV29-1, the J call TRBJ2-7; D is perhaps TRBD2 (5 bases). Sequenced input: PBMCs or T cells enriched from blood (not recorded which). The clonotype comes from a woman in her forties or fifties with acute COVID-19. The CDR3 loop reads CSVESLANSEQYF. CDR3 nucleotide sequence: TGCAGCGTTGAATCCCTAGCTAATAGCGAGCAGTACTTC.